Following are 5 T cell receptor beta chains from one sample sequenced in a study of T cell repertoires in cytomegalovirus infection. Their recognized antigens are unknown. TCRdb independently ran MiXCR on the reads; one entry per CDR3 protein. The sample has a few hundred thousand distinct CDR3 sequences; roughly a third are singletons. The sequencing here drew on cultured PBMCs, taken from culture after CMV antigen stimulation. The receptors were gathered from a human donor in good health (CMV status not recorded). Some clones in this sample may be carry-over from other donors' samples.

The V gene is TRBV6-1, the J gene TRBJ1-2; possibly TRBD1 for D (6 bases). Trimming removed 6 bases at V and 0 bases at J, with 11 bases between. CDR3 length: 14 amino acids. Germline lookup yields CDR1 MNHNS and CDR2 SASEGT. The CDR3 protein is CASRNRDSNYGYTF. The CDR3, as DNA: TGTGCCAGCAGGAACAGGGATTCTAACTATGGCTACACCTTC.

This clonotype has a handful of counts. The rearrangement links TRBV2 to TRBJ1-5; 8 positions match TRBD1. V trimming: 6 bases; J trimming: 3 bases; junction bases outside the gene matches: 4. The CDR3 sequence is 14 residues long. CDR1 is SNHLY, CDR2 FYNNEI, per germline. CDR3 protein: CASSETGDNQPQHF. The CDR3 DNA reads as TGTGCCAGCAGCGAGACAGGGGACAATCAGCCCCAGCATTTT.

The V gene is TRBV20-1, the J gene TRBJ1-1, with 9 nucleotides matching TRBD1. The CDR3 is 16 amino acids. Germline values: CDR1 DFQATT, CDR2 SNEGSKA (reference sequence). V gave up 6 bases and J gave up 5 bases; unmatched junction bases: 16. The CDR3 sequence is CSADPSLQGAWTEAFF. For the CDR3, the DNA is TGCAGTGCCGACCCATCTCTACAGGGGGCTTGGACTGAAGCTTTCTTT.

This chain links TRBV4-1 with TRBJ1-4; D is uncertain. The germline V gene has CDR1 MGHRA and CDR2 YSYEKL. The V end lost 0 bases, the J end lost 4 bases, and 15 bases lay between the germline ends. This CDR3 comprises 17 residues. The CDR3 loop is CASSQDISPAVNEKLFF. The CDR3 DNA sequence: TGCGCCAGCAGCCAAGATATATCCCCCGCCGTTAATGAAAAACTGTTTTTT.

V gene TRBV6-5 combines with J gene TRBJ1-6; possible D gene TRBD1, 6 bases. The V end was cut by 2 bases, the J end by 7 bases, with 15 bases between. This CDR3 spans 16 amino acids. From germline, CDR1 is MNHEY and CDR2 SVGAGI. The CDR3 region is CASSYRTVSDNSPLHF. The CDR3, as DNA: TGTGCCAGCAGTTACCGGACAGTCTCGGACAATTCACCCCTCCACTTT.